These 3 T cell receptor beta chains originate from one sample sequenced in a study of vaccination effects on CD4 cells after COVID-19. These receptors lack a known antigen. Clones were read by immunoSEQ multiplex PCR, and TCRdb kept only the in-frame ones, dropping some. The sample holds around 60,000 clones, about 80% seen once. Sequencing was preceded by expansion of antigen-specific CD4+ T cells with viral peptide pools in the ViraFEST assay. An approximately ten-day culture period preceded the isolation of CD4+ T cells. Vaccine administered to participants consisted of two doses of either BNT162b2 or mRNA-1273. The input for sequencing was CD4+ T cells from PBMCs cultured with HCoV-229E spike peptides, taken after COVID-19 vaccination. The receptors come from a human donor who received a COVID-19 vaccine.

For the CDR3, the DNA is TGTGCCAGCAGAGGTAGCGGGGGGAGGAGCACAGATACGCAGTATTTT. Translation gives CASRGSGGRSTDTQYF. The chain employs TRBV7-2 and TRBJ2-3, with TRBD2 matching over 10 bases. CDR3 length equals 16 residues. Germline loops: CDR1 SGHTA, CDR2 FQGNSA. Losses at the gene ends were 6 bases for V and 0 bases for J; bases not matched to a gene: 6.

The chain has TRBV5-8 and TRBJ2-3, with a possible D match to TRBD2 (7 bases). The CDR3 is 15 residues long. Deletions cut 7 bases from V and 1 base from J, with 16 bases between. Germline V gives CDR1 SGHTS, CDR2 YDEGEE. The CDR3 protein is CASPNWGGRTDTQYF. The CDR3 coding sequence is TGTGCCAGCCCGAATTGGGGGGGGCGCACAGATACGCAGTATTTT.

V gene TRBV4-3 combines with J gene TRBJ1-6, with 7 bases matching TRBD1. CDR3 length: 14 amino acids. The V gene end was trimmed by 8 bases and the J gene end by 7 bases; junction bases not matched to a gene: 8. Germline assignment: CDR1 LGHNA and CDR2 YSLEER. The CDR3 nucleotides read TGCGCCAGCTCACCGACAGGGCCGAATTCACCCCTCCACTTT. Its protein product is CASSPTGPNSPLHF.